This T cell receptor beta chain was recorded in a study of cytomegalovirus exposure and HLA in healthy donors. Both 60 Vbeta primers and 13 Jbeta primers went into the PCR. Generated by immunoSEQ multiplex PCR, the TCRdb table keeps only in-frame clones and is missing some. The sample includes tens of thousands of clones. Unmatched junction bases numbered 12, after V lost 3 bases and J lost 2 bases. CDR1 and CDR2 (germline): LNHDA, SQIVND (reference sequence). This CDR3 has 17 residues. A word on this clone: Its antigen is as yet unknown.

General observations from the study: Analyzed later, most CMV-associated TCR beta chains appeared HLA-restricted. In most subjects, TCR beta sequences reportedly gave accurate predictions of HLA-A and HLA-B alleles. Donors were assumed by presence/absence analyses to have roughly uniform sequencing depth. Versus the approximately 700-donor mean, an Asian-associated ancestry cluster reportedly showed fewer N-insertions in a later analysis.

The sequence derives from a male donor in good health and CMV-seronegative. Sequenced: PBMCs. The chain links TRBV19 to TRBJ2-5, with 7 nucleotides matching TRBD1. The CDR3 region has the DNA TGTGCCAGTAGTATCCAAGGGGGCGAAGGCTTTCAAGAGACCCAGTACTTC. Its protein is CASSIQGGEGFQETQYF.